This T cell receptor beta chain was identified in a study of Ad26.COV2.S vaccination and SARS-CoV-2 variants. Overall study context: Administration of Ad26.COV2.S was intramuscular, either once or twice 56 days apart. Whole-study findings and limits: Reported post-vaccination CD8+ and CD4+ T cell responses to spike showed substantial breadth.

This table comes from immunoSEQ multiplex PCR, and its TCRdb copy is limited to in-frame clones, with some not included. Of about 480,000 clones listed, around 90% are singletons. CDR3 size: 14 residues. Trimming shortened V by 1 base and J by 0 bases, and 7 bases separated the two germline ends. Germline CDR1 and CDR2: SGHRS and YFSETQ. Documented treatment: over 15 received Ad26.COV2.S at low or high dose, single or two shots; several received placebo; per-sample allocation not given. At day 63 after the first vaccine or placebo injection, samples were drawn. It was Wuhan-strain SARS-CoV-2 spike that the Ad26 vaccine vector expressed. Points on this clone: The antigen remains unidentified.

The receptor's source is a person between 18 and 65 years old who received the Ad26.COV2.S COVID-19 vaccine or a placebo. The chain couples TRBV5-1 to TRBJ1-1; D uncertain. Sequences were derived from peripheral blood, sampled in a trial of Ad26.COV2.S vaccine versus placebo. The CDR3 loop reads CASSLNSLNTEAFF. CDR3 nucleotide sequence: TGCGCCAGCAGCTTGAACAGTCTGAACACTGAAGCTTTCTTT.